Listed here are 6 T cell receptor beta chains from one sample, sequenced in a study of blood T cell repertoires in COVID-19. Data came from immunoSEQ multiplex PCR; TCRdb stores just in-frame clones and leaves some out. The sample lists 200,000 to 250,000 clones; about 83% were seen once. The sample taken for sequencing was peripheral blood. These TCRs come from a man over 45 with active or convalescent COVID-19.

As regards this clone: The same CDR3 also results from other DNA sequences found in this sample. This rearrangement joins TRBV28 to TRBJ1-1; a possible D gene is TRBD1 (5 bases). The CDR3 runs to 12 residues. V dropped 2 bases and J dropped 4 bases, with 5 bases sitting between them. In germline, CDR1 is MDHEN, CDR2 SYDVKM. The CDR3 sequence is CASSLGATEAFF. CDR3 DNA sequence: TGTGCCAGCAGTTTAGGGGCCACTGAAGCTTTCTTT.

The chain combines TRBV5-4 with TRBJ2-3; 7 nucleotides agree with TRBD1. The CDR3 covers 16 residues. V was clipped by 0 bases and J by 0 bases; unmatched bases: 4. Germline CDR1 reads SGHNT; CDR2 reads YYREEE (reference sequence). CDR3 in amino acids: CASSLGGTASTDTQYF. The CDR3, as DNA: TGTGCCAGCAGCTTGGGGGGGACAGCTAGCACAGATACGCAGTATTTT. The full variable domain, with the rest looked up from reference TRBV5-4 and TRBJ2-3, is ETGVTQSPTHLIKTRGQQVTLRCSSQSGHNTVSWYQQALGQGPQFIFQYYREEENGRGNFPPRFSGLQFPNYSSELNVNALELDDSALYLCASSLGGTASTDTQYFGPGTRLTVL.

This clone was observed at least ten times. The chain links TRBV20-1 to TRBJ1-2; TRBD1 matches 7 bases. The V gene's germline CDR1 is DFQATT and CDR2 SNEGSKA (reference sequence). The CDR3 contains 11 residues. The J segment lost 6 bases and the V segment lost 4 bases, leaving 2 bases of the junction unmatched. The DNA for the CDR3 is TGCAGTGCTACTACAGGGGATGGCTACACCTTC. Its translation: CSATTGDGYTF.

The rearrangement links TRBV5-8 to TRBJ1-3, with no clear D. CDR1 and CDR2 (germline): SGHTS, YDEGEE. Trimming took 2 bases from V and 8 from J, leaving 5 bases between them. The CDR3 totals 11 residues. DNA of the CDR3: TGTGCCAGCAGCTTCGGGGACACCATATATTTT. It encodes CASSFGDTIYF.

This chain links TRBV12-3 or TRBV12-4 with TRBJ1-2; 7 bases are shared with TRBD1. J lost 5 bases, V lost 3 bases, and 3 bases had no gene match. The CDR3 is 13 residues long. This CDR3 reads CASSFGQEYGYTF. The CDR3 DNA reads TGTGCCAGCAGTTTTGGACAGGAGTATGGCTACACCTTC.

This clone was counted a few times. V gene TRBV12-5 combines with J gene TRBJ1-6; D is possibly TRBD1 (6 bases). This CDR3 spans 16 amino acids. The germline gives CDR1 LGHNT, CDR2 FRNRAP. The V and J ends lost 4 bases and 0 bases respectively, with 10 bases between them. CDR3 sequence reads: CASGSTGSSYNSPLHF. In DNA form, the CDR3 reads TGTGCTAGTGGTTCAACAGGGAGCTCCTATAATTCACCCCTCCACTTT. Full variable domain (rest looked up from reference TRBV12-5 and TRBJ1-6): DARVTQTPRHKVTEMGQEVTMRCQPILGHNTVFWYRQTMMQGLELLAYFRNRAPLDDSGMPKDRFSAEMPDATLATLKIQPSEPRDSAVYFCASGSTGSSYNSPLHFGNGTRLTVT.